The source of this T cell receptor beta chain is a study of regulatory T cells in long-lasting Graves disease (dated by TCRdb to about 2021). Background on the whole study: Newly diagnosed Graves' disease patients had taken antithyroid drugs for less than 3 months. Persistent Graves' disease patients were compared with newly diagnosed Graves' disease patients by peripheral blood TCR sequencing and RNA sequencing. The study was registered as a clinical trial and conducted in China. A total of roughly 35 samples underwent TCR sequencing: about 13 from persistent and roughly 20 from newly diagnosed Graves' disease patients. Study-wide findings and limitations: A larger number of public clonotypes was shared among persistent patients (fewer than 3,000) than among newly diagnosed patients (roughly 970). The authors acknowledged the small sample size as a limitation that may reduce accuracy. Sequencing and analysis were limited to the TCR beta chain. Compared with newly diagnosed patients, persistent Graves' disease patients had lower TCR Shannon entropy and fewer highly expanded clones, which suggests clonal expansion. Peripheral blood alone was examined, since thyroid tissue, which constituted the primary lesion, could not be accessed.

This clonotype was detected a few times. Its recognized antigen is unknown. Base quality data are lacking; no much larger clone is found one base away. The label giving this sample's time point can be read as: newly diagnosed GD, antithyroid drugs for less than 3 months. RNA was extracted from PBMCs in TRIzol for both TCR sequencing and RNA sequencing. The diagnosis of Graves' disease followed American Thyroid Association guidelines. The patients came from an endocrinology department in Xi'an, China. From each patient, around 9 milliliters of peripheral blood was collected into an EDTA anticoagulant tube. PBMCs were isolated by Ficoll Paque Plus density gradient separation without further T cell sorting. An Agilent 2100 Bioanalyzer and agarose gel were used to assess RNA quality, and a NanoDrop 2000 was used to measure RNA concentration. Libraries were built with multiplex PCR. The data were produced on an Illumina HiSeq 4000. iRepertoire HTBI primers and Arm-PCR amplification of CDR3 regions were used to construct TCR beta libraries. Gel purification was performed on PCR products prior to sequencing. As for the original processing: Gene usage analysis of CDR3 amino acid clonotypes used the 50 to 70 TRBV and 14 to 15 TRBJ segments found across samples. COPE and FqMerger were used to merge filtered high-quality paired reads into contigs. BLAST was used to align contigs to IMGT TRBV, TRBD and TRBJ reference genes, and CDR3 was defined according to IMGT. Clonotypes above 0.1% frequency were classified as highly expanded clones. Shannon entropy was used to measure repertoire diversity, and the Gini coefficient was used to measure V-J evenness. Public clonotypes were defined as clonotypes shared by more than one individual. TCRdb trimmed public reads at Q25 via fastp, called clones via MiXCR and kept in-frame beta chains. Every CDR3 protein is listed once, alongside the most common genes and DNA of its rows. The V and J calls were determined by TCRdb, not by the authors. The sample table holds roughly 360,000 distinct CDR3 sequences, of which 10% to 15% were seen once. Under 20% of the sample lies in the top ten.

These data also formed part of another study, on T cells in Graves' hyperthyroidism and ophthalmopathy. Looking at the second paper: Stable Graves' hyperthyroidism was defined as the absence of progression to ophthalmopathy over 18 months of follow-up. Hyperthyroidism patients were newly diagnosed, with disease duration under 2 months, and aged 18 to 65 years. Patients with uncontrolled infections, other autoimmune diseases, pregnancy or lactation were excluded. Diagnoses relied on clinical symptoms, serum thyroxine and TRAb, thyroid ultrasound and orbital computed tomography. A first-round RT-PCR of the TCR CDR3 used the HTBI primer set with the Qiagen OneStep RT-PCR kit. Most expanded thyroid clonotypes (frequency above 0.001) were also detected in blood, suggesting blood repertoires may reflect thyroid immune responses. In cross-validation, a model built on a 13 V-J signature told ophthalmopathy apart from stable hyperthyroidism with approximately 90% sensitivity and about 81% specificity, and in testing the same model reached 80%/75%. In validation, progression to ophthalmopathy was predicted by the model with roughly 69% sensitivity and 72.22% specificity, a median of roughly 6 months before onset. A discovery cohort of about 96 patients, roughly 40 with Graves' ophthalmopathy and approximately 57 with stable Graves' hyperthyroidism, was used to find distinguishing TCR V-J signatures. Whether ophthalmopathy could be predicted prospectively was tested in an independent validation cohort made up of under 20 hyperthyroidism patients plus 17 patients who later progressed to ophthalmopathy. For training and testing, the 110 or so patients in the discovery cohort were randomly divided in a 7:3 ratio. The study also compared thyroid tissue and blood T-cell repertoires from a handful of Graves' hyperthyroidism patients. After blood sampling, hyperthyroidism patients were treated with methimazole at a starting dose of 30 mg daily, and ophthalmopathy patients were treated with high-dose intravenous methylprednisolone. Libraries were constructed in a second round of multiplex PCR, after which size selection and purification were performed. Paired-end sequencing of the libraries was performed with 100 bp reads on an Illumina HiSeq2000. SOAPnuke was used to process the raw data, throwing out any read that contained adapters or uncalled bases, had a mean Phred below 15, or lacked an exact constant-primer or identifier match. COPE v1.2.5 was used to merge the high-quality paired reads, and each unique nucleotide sequence was defined as a clonotype. MiTCR v1.1 was used to align the clonotypes against IMGT TRBV, TRBD and TRBJ reference segments. The analysis was restricted to V-J combinations with a frequency above 0.0001, which together covered roughly 99% of the repertoires. The TCS score was defined as the ratio of F50 (clonal expansion) to E x V (chaos), calculated using BLOSUM62-based TCRdist between CDR3 peptides within each V-J. Welch's t-statistics and random forest reduced roughly 530 V-J features to some 14, which were used in a naive Bayes classifier (R e1071). No statistical method was used to set the sample size in advance, and investigators knew the group allocation. The paper describes TCR Vbeta CDR3 sequencing of 140 or so peripheral blood samples, made up of approximately 40 ophthalmopathy patients, over 70 hyperthyroidism patients and around 17 progressor patients.

Source: peripheral blood mononuclear cells (PBMCs), taken at new diagnosis, from a patient treated with antithyroid drugs. This clonotype was sampled from a woman between 18 and 30 years old with Graves disease. Donor details come from another sample of the same person, matched by shared clones.

The CDR3 region: CASKEGRRDEKLFF. DNA sequence: TGTGCCAGTAAAGAGGGAAGGAGGGATGAAAAACTGTTTTTT. The chain links TRBV19 with TRBJ1-4, with the D gene too uncertain to name. The CDR3 holds 14 amino acids from the cysteine to the phenylalanine. CDR3 DNA only is kept here, 42 bases in frame from base 1. CDR1 and CDR2 (LNHDA, SQIVND) derive from the germline V gene (reference sequence). The V end loses 7 bases and the J end loses 6 bases, and a stretch of 15 bases separates them.